One sample yielded the 18 T cell receptor beta chains listed below, sequenced in a study of T-cell reconstitution after alpha-beta-depleted transplantation in children. The library targeted TCRbeta and was prepared with unique molecular identifiers. TCRdb independently ran MiXCR on the PCR reads; one entry per CDR3 protein. The table lists 190,000 or so distinct CDR3 sequences, more than 6.5% of them singletons. The sample here was PBMCs from the stem cell graft donor, taken from the stem cell graft. These receptors all come from a human donor who donated a stem cell graft to a child with Wiskott-Aldrich syndrome.

This clonotype was observed at least ten times. The chain recombines TRBV7-9 with TRBJ2-3; D might be TRBD2 (6 bases). The CDR3 is 16 amino acids. V lost 5 bases and J lost 6, with 21 bases in between. Germline V gene sequence: CDR1 SEHNR, CDR2 FQNEAQ (reference sequence). The CDR3: CASSPGSVAGRDTQYF. The CDR3 DNA reads TGTGCCAGCAGCCCCGGGTCGGTGGCGGGAAGGGATACGCAGTATTTT.

This clonotype was picked up many times. The J gene is TRBJ2-3, the V gene TRBV2; D gene uncertain. Germline CDR1 SNHLY, CDR2 FYNNEI. V dropped 5 bases and J dropped 0 bases, with 9 bases sitting between them. The CDR3 spans 14 residues. In DNA form, the CDR3 reads TGTGCCAGCAGTTCGGAGCCAAGCACAGATACGCAGTATTTT. Its protein is CASSSEPSTDTQYF.

This clonotype appeared many times. The rearrangement uses TRBV7-9 and TRBJ1-3, with 8 bases aligning to TRBD1. Germline V CDR1 and CDR2: SEHNR, FQNEAQ (reference sequence). The junction had 4 bases not matched to a gene; V was cut back by 3 bases and J by 3 bases. The CDR3 covers 15 residues. Here the CDR3 reads CASSFQGADGNTIYF. The CDR3, as DNA: TGTGCCAGCAGCTTCCAGGGGGCCGATGGAAACACCATATATTTT.

The table lists this clonotype with many counts. The chain links TRBV20-1 to TRBJ1-1; the D is unclear. The germline V gene has CDR1 DFQATT and CDR2 SNEGSKA (reference sequence). The length of the CDR3 is 12 residues. Trimming removed 3 bases at V and 1 base at J, with 6 bases between. The CDR3 coding sequence is TGCAGTGCTAGTTGGCCGAACACTGAAGCTTTCTTT. It yields the protein CSASWPNTEAFF.

The table lists this clonotype with many counts. This sequence joins TRBV20-1 and TRBJ2-1; the match to TRBD2 covers 12 bases. V lost 3 bases, J lost 7 bases, and 4 bases stayed unmatched. Germline V gene sequence: CDR1 DFQATT, CDR2 SNEGSKA (reference sequence). The CDR3 sequence is 14 residues long. The CDR3 DNA sequence: TGCAGTGCTAGCTCTAGCGGGGGGGGAAATGAGCAGTTCTTC. This sequence encodes CSASSSGGGNEQFF.

This clonotype was counted between two and nine times. This chain connects TRBV29-1 to TRBJ2-5; possibly TRBD1 or TRBD2 for D (6 bases each). Germline lookup yields CDR1 SQVTM and CDR2 ANQGSEA. Trimming removed 5 bases from V and 0 bases from J, with 13 bases in between. The CDR3 is 14 residues long. CDR3 coding DNA: TGCAGCGTTAAGGGGGTAGCGGACCAAGAGACCCAGTACTTC. Protein: CSVKGVADQETQYF.

This clonotype was counted many times. J is TRBJ2-7 and V is TRBV5-1; D perhaps matches TRBD1 (5 bases). Germline values: CDR1 SGHRS, CDR2 YFSETQ. The ends were cut back, 9 bases at V and 5 bases at J, with 18 bases in the middle. The CDR3 contains 13 residues. The CDR3: CATRRQPRDEQYF. The CDR3 nucleotides are TGCGCCACCCGAAGGCAGCCCAGGGACGAGCAGTACTTC.

This clonotype was picked up many times. The J gene is TRBJ2-7, the V gene TRBV24-1; D remains ambiguous. Germline V gene lookup returns CDR1 KGHDR and CDR2 SFDVKD. The V end was cut by 3 bases, the J end by 1 base, with 12 bases between. This CDR3 region has 15 residues. DNA of the CDR3: TGTGCCACCAGTGATGATGCGGTTGGGTCCTACGAGCAGTACTTC. This gives the protein CATSDDAVGSYEQYF.

This clonotype was counted at least ten times. The chain joins TRBV19 to TRBJ2-2; D not resolved. Trimming pared 3 bases from V and 6 bases from J, leaving 8 bases between. CDR3 length equals 13 residues. Per the germline V gene, CDR1 is LNHDA and CDR2 is SQIVND (reference sequence). The CDR3 reads CASSMSRPGELFF. CDR3 DNA: TGTGCCAGTAGTATGTCCAGACCCGGGGAGCTGTTTTTT.

This clonotype was observed at least ten times. The rearrangement uses TRBV11-2 and TRBJ2-2; D not resolved. This CDR3 spans 13 amino acids. The germline CDR1 and CDR2 sequences are SGHAT and FQNNGV. V dropped 4 bases and J dropped 5 bases, with 8 bases sitting between them. The CDR3 coding sequence is TGTGCCAGCAGCTCGGTGTTAACCGGGGAGCTGTTTTTT. It yields the protein CASSSVLTGELFF.

This clonotype was counted many times. V usage is TRBV20-1 and J usage is TRBJ1-1, with 11 bases aligning to TRBD1. From germline, CDR1 is DFQATT and CDR2 SNEGSKA (reference sequence). Trimming at V came to 0 bases and at J to 9 bases, leaving 15 bases not matched to a gene. CDR3 length equals 17 residues. The CDR3 loop reads CSARDGTGGTHVSQAFF. DNA of the CDR3: TGCAGTGCTAGAGATGGGACAGGGGGTACCCACGTTTCCCAAGCTTTCTTT.

In its sample, this clonotype was seen many times. V and J are TRBV2 and TRBJ2-7; a possible D gene is TRBD1 (6 bases). The V end was cut by 6 bases, the J end by 0 bases, with 12 bases between. Germline CDR1 is SNHLY and CDR2 is FYNNEI. The CDR3 contains 14 residues. CDR3 amino acids: CASRAQGSSYEQYF. CDR3 nucleotides: TGTGCCAGCAGAGCACAGGGTTCCTCCTACGAGCAGTACTTC.

This clonotype was seen ten or more times. The genes are TRBV24-1 and TRBJ2-1; 8 positions match TRBD2. After removal of 4 bases from V and 7 bases from J, the junction contained 11 bases not matched to a gene. The CDR3 covers 16 residues. From germline, CDR1 is KGHDR and CDR2 SFDVKD. CDR3 DNA sequence: TGTGCCACCAGTGACAAAACTAGCGGCCAGTGGAATGAGCAGTTCTTC. Amino acids: CATSDKTSGQWNEQFF.

The table lists this clonotype with a few counts. The chain has TRBV5-1 and TRBJ1-2; D not resolved. The germline V gene encodes CDR1 SGHRS and CDR2 YFSETQ. The CDR3 length is 13 residues. V lost 6 bases to trimming and J lost 3 bases, with 12 bases between them. Here the CDR3 DNA reads TGCGCCAGCACGGACGGGGAAGACTATGGCTACACCTTC. Translated: CASTDGEDYGYTF.

In the case of this clonotype: This clone may be a read error of a much larger clone one base away. The CDR3 region is CASSVSRPGTSAVTQYF. CDR3 sequence (DNA): TGTGCCAGCAGCGTATCCCGCCCCGGGACTAGCGCGGTGACGCAGTATTTT. V gene TRBV9 combines with J gene TRBJ2-3, with TRBD2 matching 10 bases. V shed 1 base and J 9 bases; nucleotides not matched to a gene: 14. This CDR3 contains 17 residues. Germline V gene sequence: CDR1 SGDLS, CDR2 YYNGEE.

This clonotype was picked up many times. V gene TRBV28 combines with J gene TRBJ2-7; D gene ambiguous. The CDR3 is made up of 14 amino acids. V lost 5 bases to trimming and J lost 0 bases, with 11 bases between them. Germline loops: CDR1 MDHEN, CDR2 SYDVKM. The DNA of the CDR3 is TGTGCCAGCAGTCGAGACCGCCGCTCCTACGAGCAGTACTTC. It is translated as CASSRDRRSYEQYF.

V gene TRBV27 combines with J gene TRBJ1-2, with TRBD1 identical over 12 bases. CDR1 and CDR2 (germline): MNHEY, SMNVEV (reference sequence). V trimming: 1 base; J trimming: 3 bases; junction bases outside the gene matches: 3. This CDR3 has 16 residues. CDR3 in DNA: TGTGCCAGCAGTTTATACGGGACAGGGGGCGACTATGGCTACACCTTC. This encodes CASSLYGTGGDYGYTF.

This clonotype appeared many times. The chain combines TRBV7-8 with TRBJ2-3, with D possibly TRBD1 on 5 matching bases. V gave up 0 bases and J gave up 6 bases, with 19 bases separating them. The germline CDR1 and CDR2 sequences are SGHVS and FQNEAQ. This CDR3 has 17 residues. CDR3 sequence: CASSLAGLSYPWDTQYF. CDR3 nucleotide sequence: TGTGCCAGCAGCTTAGCGGGGCTATCCTACCCTTGGGATACGCAGTATTTT.